A single sample is the source of the 30 T cell receptor beta chains below, sequenced in a study of T cells in Graves' hyperthyroidism and ophthalmopathy. Template material for amplifying TCR beta CDR3 regions consisted of RNA transcripts. First-round RT-PCR with HTBI primers amplified the TCR CDR3 region. Using its own MiXCR run on the multiplex PCR reads, TCRdb lists one record per CDR3 protein. The sample lists 550,000 to 600,000 distinct CDR3 sequences, about 43% seen once, with about 20% in the top ten. The sequencing input was peripheral blood or thyroid tissue (not recorded which). These receptors originate from an adult woman with Graves' disease, either hyperthyroidism or ophthalmopathy (not recorded which).

This clonotype was observed at least ten times. This chain uses TRBV7-9 with TRBJ1-2; 7 nucleotides align to TRBD1. J lost 3 bases, V lost 5 bases, and 3 bases had no gene match. The CDR3 is 13 amino acids. The V gene's germline CDR1 is SEHNR and CDR2 FQNEAQ (reference sequence). Here the CDR3 reads CASSVTGHYGYTF. CDR3 nucleotides: TGTGCCAGCAGCGTGACAGGGCACTATGGCTACACCTTC.

This clonotype was detected ten times or more. This chain uses TRBV5-1 with TRBJ2-7; 12 bases line up with TRBD1. This CDR3 spans 17 amino acids. V shed 4 bases and J 4 bases; nucleotides not matched to a gene: 12. Germline CDR1 is SGHRS and CDR2 is YFSETQ. The CDR3 sequence is CASSLGTGGYHSYEQYF. The CDR3 region has the DNA TGCGCCAGCAGCCTCGGGACAGGGGGCTATCATTCGTACGAGCAGTACTTC.

This clonotype was counted only a few times. V usage is TRBV19 and J usage is TRBJ2-7; D is unclear. This CDR3 has 13 residues. Germline V gene sequence: CDR1 LNHDA, CDR2 SQIVND (reference sequence). V was pared by 8 bases and J by 4 bases, with 15 bases between. CDR3 nucleotides: TGTGCCAGTTCGCACCCGGCGCGATACGAGCAGTACTTC. The encoded protein is CASSHPARYEQYF.

In its sample, this clonotype was seen a few times. The V gene is TRBV20-1, the J gene TRBJ2-7, with 16 bases identical to TRBD2. Germline CDR1 DFQATT, CDR2 SNEGSKA (reference sequence). V trimming: 3 bases; J trimming: 6 bases; junction bases outside the gene matches: 20. The CDR3 loop spans 20 amino acids. The CDR3 is CSASPLRGLAGGPSGSEQYF. CDR3 coding DNA: TGCAGTGCTAGTCCCCTGAGGGGACTAGCGGGAGGGCCCTCTGGATCCGAGCAGTACTTC.

This clonotype was recorded many times. The V gene is TRBV11-2, the J gene TRBJ1-2; D remains ambiguous. The V end was cut by 2 bases, the J end by 6 bases, with 10 bases between. Germline V gives CDR1 SGHAT, CDR2 FQNNGV. The length of the CDR3 is 13 residues. CDR3 in DNA: TGTGCCAGCAGCTTAATTCCCCGGGATGGCTACACCTTC. It encodes CASSLIPRDGYTF.

The genes are TRBV7-9 and TRBJ2-2, with 8 bases lining up with TRBD2. This CDR3 is 16 amino acids long. The germline V gene encodes CDR1 SEHNR and CDR2 FQNEAQ (reference sequence). V lost 5 bases, J lost 6 bases, and 11 bases stayed unmatched. CDR3 bases: TGTGCCAGCAGCCGGGGGGAGCGGGAGAGGGCCGGGGAGCTGTTTTTT. Its protein product is CASSRGERERAGELFF.

At least ten counts were recorded for this clonotype. The CDR3: CASSATVGTNNGETQYF. Here the CDR3 DNA reads TGTGCCAGCAGCGCTACCGTCGGGACGAACAACGGGGAGACCCAGTACTTC. The gene calls are TRBV5-6 and TRBJ2-5; D tentatively reads TRBD1 or TRBD2 (5 bases each). V lost 4 bases to trimming and J lost 5 bases, with 24 bases between them. The CDR3 runs to 17 residues. Germline V lookup: CDR1 SGHDT, CDR2 YYEEEE.

The rearrangement uses TRBV10-3 and TRBJ1-2; D unclear. The V end lost 0 bases, the J end lost 0 bases, and 14 bases lay between the germline ends. From germline, CDR1 is ENHRY and CDR2 SYGVKD. CDR3 length: 17 amino acids. The CDR3: CAISESLGAAANYGYTF. CDR3 nucleotides: TGTGCCATCAGTGAGTCTCTGGGAGCAGCAGCTAACTATGGCTACACCTTC.

The chain couples TRBV12-3 or TRBV12-4 to TRBJ1-5; no definite D call. V was cut by 10 bases and J by 6 bases, with 16 bases left in between. The CDR3 sequence is 13 residues long. The CDR3 is CAIGPGVRQPQHF. The CDR3 DNA is TGTGCCATAGGGCCCGGGGTCCGTCAGCCCCAGCATTTT.

This clonotype was counted at least ten times. This chain's CDR3 is CASSLGLASNTGELFF. The CDR3 DNA reads as TGCGCCAGCAGCTTGGGACTAGCGTCGAACACCGGGGAGCTGTTTTTT. The chain carries TRBV5-1 and TRBJ2-2; 8 bases are shared with TRBD2. The V segment lost 0 bases and the J segment 0 bases; nucleotides outside the gene matches: 1. The germline V gene has CDR1 SGHRS and CDR2 YFSETQ. This CDR3 region has 16 residues.

This clonotype was detected many times. The gene calls are TRBV6-6 and TRBJ1-4; D ambiguous. This CDR3 spans 14 amino acids. The germline gives CDR1 MNHNY, CDR2 SVGAGI (reference sequence). V shed 6 bases and J shed 6 bases, with 14 bases lying between them. CDR3 region: CASRLLGGDEKLFF. CDR3 DNA sequence: TGTGCCAGCAGGCTCCTAGGCGGTGATGAAAAACTGTTTTTT.

In this sample, this clonotype turned up many times. The chain is built from TRBV7-8 and TRBJ2-5, with D possibly matching TRBD1 (6 bases). The CDR3 contains 17 residues. Germline lookup yields CDR1 SGHVS and CDR2 FQNEAQ. Trimming removed 7 bases at V and 5 bases at J, with 26 bases between. The CDR3 region has the DNA TGTGCCAGCATCCCGCACAGGGACGCCCGCGCTCTGGAGACCCAGTACTTC. This codes for CASIPHRDARALETQYF.

The rearrangement links TRBV28 to TRBJ1-1; 8 positions agree with TRBD1. V dropped 7 bases and J dropped 0; count of bases not matched to a gene: 7. Germline V gives CDR1 MDHEN, CDR2 SYDVKM. There are 15 residues in the CDR3. The CDR3 region is CASKETGVLNTEAFF. The CDR3, as DNA: TGTGCCAGCAAAGAGACAGGGGTCCTGAACACTGAAGCTTTCTTT.

Concerning this clonotype itself: One junction end does not reproduce the germline sequence, and a read error may be involved. The V gene is TRBV10-3, the J gene TRBJ2-2; TRBD2 matches at 12 bases. The CDR3 consists of 15 residues. Germline CDR1 ENHRY, CDR2 SYGVKD. The CDR3 region is CASLAGGPRFGELLF. The CDR3, as DNA: TGTGCCAGTCTAGCGGGAGGGCCGAGATTCGGGGAGCTGCTTTTT.

This clonotype appeared many times. J is TRBJ1-1 and V is TRBV6-2 or TRBV6-3; 9 bases map to TRBD1. V gave up 9 bases and J gave up 13 bases; unmatched junction bases: 9. This CDR3 region has 11 residues. CDR1 is MNHEY, CDR2 SVGEGT, per germline. The CDR3 DNA reads as TGTGCCAGTGGACAGGGGCGCGGTTATTTCTTT. This encodes CASGQGRGYFF.

The V call is TRBV20-1, the J call TRBJ2-7; D unresolved. Per the germline V gene, CDR1 is DFQATT and CDR2 is SNEGSKA (reference sequence). The CDR3 has 12 residues. V was trimmed by 7 bases and J by 3 bases, leaving 13 bases between them. The CDR3 DNA sequence: TGCAGTGTTCAAACCGGAAGCTACGAGCAGTACTTC. This encodes CSVQTGSYEQYF.

There are many counts of this clonotype. The chain is built from TRBV7-6 and TRBJ2-7; D assignment may be TRBD1 or TRBD2 (5 bases each). Trimming took 5 bases from V and 3 from J, leaving 17 bases between them. CDR1 and CDR2 from the germline V gene are SGHVS and FNYEAQ. This CDR3 spans 15 amino acids. CDR3: CASSRDGTGIYEQYF. The CDR3 DNA sequence: TGTGCCAGCAGCCGTGATGGGACGGGTATCTACGAGCAGTACTTC. Based on the CDR3 plus reference TRBV7-6 and TRBJ2-7, the full variable domain is GAGVSQSPRYKVTKRGQDVALRCDPISGHVSLYWYRQALGQGPEFLTYFNYEAQQDKSGLPNDRFSAERPEGSISTLTIQRTEQRDSAMYRCASSRDGTGIYEQYFGPGTRLTVT.

The chain carries TRBV7-6 and TRBJ2-1, with 14 nucleotides matching TRBD2. Germline values: CDR1 SGHVS, CDR2 FNYEAQ. This CDR3 comprises 16 residues. V lost 3 bases to trimming and J lost 13 bases; unmatched junction nucleotides: 11. This CDR3 is CASSFSEGLAGVEQFF. In DNA, the CDR3 is TGTGCCAGCAGCTTTTCCGAGGGACTAGCGGGAGTAGAACAGTTCTTC.

The chain has TRBV14 and TRBJ1-4; D is unresolved. This CDR3 has 14 residues. Trimming left V 2 bases short and J 2 bases short, with 6 bases between. Germline CDR1 reads SGHDN; CDR2 reads FVKESK. CDR3 bases: TGTGCCAGCAGCCAATATTCGACTAATGAAAAACTGTTTTTT. Amino acid sequence: CASSQYSTNEKLFF. Based on the CDR3 plus reference TRBV14 and TRBJ1-4, the full variable domain is EAGVTQFPSHSVIEKGQTVTLRCDPISGHDNLYWYRRVMGKEIKFLLHFVKESKQDESGMPNNRFLAERTGGTYSTLKVQPAELEDSGVYFCASSQYSTNEKLFFGSGTQLSVL.

This clonotype came up many times. In DNA, the CDR3 is TGTGCCAGCAGGGAGACAGGGCTTAGTCAGCCCCAGCATTTT. Its protein product is CASRETGLSQPQHF. The chain couples TRBV6-1 to TRBJ1-5, with 7 bases lining up with TRBD1. This CDR3 has 14 amino acids. Germline V gene data show CDR1 as MNHNS and CDR2 as SASEGT. The J segment lost 6 bases and the V segment lost 6 bases, leaving 8 bases of the junction unmatched.

The rearrangement joins TRBV29-1 to TRBJ1-1; a possible D gene is TRBD1 (5 bases). Germline V gene data show CDR1 as SQVTM and CDR2 as ANQGSEA. The CDR3 extends over 14 amino acids. V lost 0 bases and J lost 1, with 9 bases in between. CDR3 DNA: TGCAGCGTTGAAGATGGGGCAGGGAACACTGAAGCTTTCTTT. Protein product: CSVEDGAGNTEAFF.

The chain joins TRBV19 to TRBJ1-5; 7 bases match TRBD1. V trimming: 6 bases; J trimming: 2 bases; junction bases outside the gene matches: 7. Germline V CDR1 and CDR2: LNHDA, SQIVND (reference sequence). The CDR3 consists of 15 residues. The CDR3 here is CASSTIGQGNQPQHF. CDR3 nucleotides: TGTGCCAGTAGCACAATCGGACAGGGCAATCAGCCCCAGCATTTT.

This clonotype came up once. The rearrangement links TRBV20-1 to TRBJ2-7; 11 bases fit TRBD2. The CDR3 is 17 residues long. Germline CDR1 reads DFQATT; CDR2 reads SNEGSKA (reference sequence). V gave up 0 bases and J gave up 2 bases; unmatched junction bases: 9. In DNA, the CDR3 is TGCAGTGCTAGAGACCGAACTGGGACTAGCGGAACCTACGAGCAGTACTTC. This codes for CSARDRTGTSGTYEQYF.

This chain uses TRBV10-2 with TRBJ1-5; possible D gene TRBD1, 6 bases. V was shortened by 1 base and J by 1 base, with 11 bases between the two germline ends. This CDR3 has 16 residues. Germline values: CDR1 WSHSY, CDR2 SAAADI. The CDR3 region is CASSELSGTSNQPQHF. CDR3 DNA sequence: TGCGCCAGCAGTGAGTTATCCGGGACAAGCAATCAGCCCCAGCATTTT.

This clonotype has just a few counts. The V gene is TRBV10-3, the J gene TRBJ2-7; the D is unclear. The length of the CDR3 is 13 residues. In germline, CDR1 is ENHRY, CDR2 SYGVKD. V was trimmed by 7 bases and J by 5 bases, leaving 15 bases between them. The CDR3 sequence: CAITQRMSDEQYF. The CDR3 DNA sequence: TGTGCCATCACCCAGCGAATGTCGGACGAGCAGTACTTC.

The rearrangement uses TRBV19 and TRBJ2-6; maybe TRBD2 (5 bases). Per the germline V gene, CDR1 is LNHDA and CDR2 is SQIVND (reference sequence). The V and J ends lost 3 bases and 4 bases respectively, with 10 bases between them. This CDR3 is 15 amino acids long. The chain's CDR3 is CASSIGVDGANVLTF. CDR3 bases: TGTGCCAGTAGTATCGGGGTCGACGGGGCCAACGTCCTGACTTTC.

This clonotype appeared many times. The rearrangement links TRBV4-1 to TRBJ2-7; maybe TRBD1 (5 bases). CDR3 length equals 14 residues. Trimming removed 0 bases at V and 5 bases at J, with 11 bases between. CDR1 and CDR2 from the germline V gene are MGHRA and YSYEKL. The DNA of the CDR3 is TGCGCCAGCAGCCAAGAGAGCAGGGCCAACGAGCAGTACTTC. Translating it yields CASSQESRANEQYF.

This clonotype has a single count. The junction differs from germline at one of its ends, possibly a read error. The chain combines TRBV2 with TRBJ1-1, with unresolved D. The CDR3 runs 14 residues. The germline gives CDR1 SNHLY, CDR2 FYNNEI. The CDR3 here is CARSDGGLNTEAFF. The CDR3 DNA reads TGTGCCAGAAGTGACGGCGGGCTGAACACCGAAGCTTTCTTT.

This clonotype was observed at least ten times. The genes are TRBV20-1 and TRBJ2-7; TRBD2 aligns across 7 bases. Germline lookup yields CDR1 DFQATT and CDR2 SNEGSKA (reference sequence). The CDR3 extends over 16 amino acids. V was pared by 2 bases and J by 7 bases, with 17 bases of the junction left unmatched. As DNA, the CDR3 is TGCAGTGCTAGAAGCGGGTTTGGTTGGGAGGGCCTGGAGCAGTACTTC. Protein product: CSARSGFGWEGLEQYF.

This clonotype was detected many times. The chain has TRBV29-1 and TRBJ1-1, with TRBD1 as a possible D gene (5 bases). Germline lookup yields CDR1 SQVTM and CDR2 ANQGSEA. V gave up 6 bases and J gave up 1 base, with 24 bases separating them. The CDR3 spans 17 residues. The CDR3 sequence is CSVTGTHIGRSNTEAFF. DNA of the CDR3: TGCAGCGTAACCGGGACTCACATTGGGCGTTCGAACACTGAAGCTTTCTTT.